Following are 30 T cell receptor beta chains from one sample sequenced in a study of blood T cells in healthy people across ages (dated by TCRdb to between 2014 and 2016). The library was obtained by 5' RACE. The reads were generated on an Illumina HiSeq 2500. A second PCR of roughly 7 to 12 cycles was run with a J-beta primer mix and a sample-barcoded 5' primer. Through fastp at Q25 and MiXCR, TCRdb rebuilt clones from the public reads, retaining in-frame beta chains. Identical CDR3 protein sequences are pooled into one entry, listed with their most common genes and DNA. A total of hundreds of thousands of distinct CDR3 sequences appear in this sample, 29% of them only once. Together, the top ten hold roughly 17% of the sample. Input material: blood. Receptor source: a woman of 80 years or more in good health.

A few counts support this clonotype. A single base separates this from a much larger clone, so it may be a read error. The CDR3 bases are TGTGCCAGCAGCTTAGTGGCTGGGGCCAACGTCCTGACTTTC. Residues: CASSLVAGANVLTF. V usage is TRBV7-2 and J usage is TRBJ2-6; D is unresolved. V lost 1 base and J 2 bases, leaving 3 bases between the germline ends. CDR3 length equals 14 residues. The germline gives CDR1 SGHTA, CDR2 FQGNSA.

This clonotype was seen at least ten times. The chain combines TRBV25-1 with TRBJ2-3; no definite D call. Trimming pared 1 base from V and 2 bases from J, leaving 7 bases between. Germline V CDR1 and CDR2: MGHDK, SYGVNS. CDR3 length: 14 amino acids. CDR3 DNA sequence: TGTGCCAGCAGTGAATCAAAATTCACAGATACGCAGTATTTT. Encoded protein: CASSESKFTDTQYF.

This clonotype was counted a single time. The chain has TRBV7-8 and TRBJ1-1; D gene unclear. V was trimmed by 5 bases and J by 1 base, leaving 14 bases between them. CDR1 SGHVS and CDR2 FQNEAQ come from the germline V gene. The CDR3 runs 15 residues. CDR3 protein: CASSRTWSGNTEAFF. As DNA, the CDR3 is TGTGCCAGCAGCCGTACGTGGTCCGGGAACACTGAAGCTTTCTTT.

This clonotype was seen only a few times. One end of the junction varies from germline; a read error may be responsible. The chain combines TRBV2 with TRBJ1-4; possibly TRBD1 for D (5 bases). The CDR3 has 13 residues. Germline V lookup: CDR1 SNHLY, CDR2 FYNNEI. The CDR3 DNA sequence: TGTGCCAGCAGGAGAGGGGCGGATGAAAAACGGTTTTTT. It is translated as CASRRGADEKRFF. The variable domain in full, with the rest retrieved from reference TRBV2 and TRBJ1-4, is EPEVTQTPSHQVTQMGQEVILRCVPISNHLYFYWYRQILGQKVEFLVSFYNNEISEKSEIFDDQFSVERPDGSNFTLKIRSTKLEDSAMYFCASRRGADEKRFFGSGTQLSVL.

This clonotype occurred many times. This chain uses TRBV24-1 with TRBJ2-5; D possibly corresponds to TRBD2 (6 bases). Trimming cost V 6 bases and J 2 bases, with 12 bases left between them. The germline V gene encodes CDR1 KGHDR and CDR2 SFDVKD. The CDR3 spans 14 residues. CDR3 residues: CATSQAGSQETQYF. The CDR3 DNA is TGTGCCACCAGTCAAGCGGGCTCACAAGAGACCCAGTACTTC.

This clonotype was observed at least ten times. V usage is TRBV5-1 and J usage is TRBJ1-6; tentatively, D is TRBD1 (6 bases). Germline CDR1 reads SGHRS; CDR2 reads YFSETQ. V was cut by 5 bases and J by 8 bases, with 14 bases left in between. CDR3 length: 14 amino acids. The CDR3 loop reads CASSMGAIHSPLHF. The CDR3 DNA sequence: TGCGCCAGCAGTATGGGGGCAATCCATTCACCCCTCCACTTT. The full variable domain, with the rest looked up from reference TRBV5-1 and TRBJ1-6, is KAGVTQTPRYLIKTRGQQVTLSCSPISGHRSVSWYQQTPGQGLQFLFEYFSETQRNKGNFPGRFSGRQFSNSRSEMNVSTLELGDSALYLCASSMGAIHSPLHFGNGTRLTVT.

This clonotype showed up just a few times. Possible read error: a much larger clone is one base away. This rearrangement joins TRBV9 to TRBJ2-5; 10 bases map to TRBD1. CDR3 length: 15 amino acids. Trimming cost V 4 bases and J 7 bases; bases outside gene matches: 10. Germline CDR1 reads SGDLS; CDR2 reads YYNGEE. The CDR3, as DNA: TGTGCCAGCAGCCTAGGACAGGGGGGGAGCGGGACCCAGTACTTC. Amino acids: CASSLGQGGSGTQYF.

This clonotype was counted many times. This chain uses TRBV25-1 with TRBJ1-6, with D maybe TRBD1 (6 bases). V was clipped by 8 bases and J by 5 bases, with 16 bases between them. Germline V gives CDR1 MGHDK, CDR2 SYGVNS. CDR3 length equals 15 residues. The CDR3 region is CASRAPGHNNSPLHF. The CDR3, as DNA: TGTGCCAGCCGGGCTCCGGGACACAATAATTCACCCCTCCACTTT. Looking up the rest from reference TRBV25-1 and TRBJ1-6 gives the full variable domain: EADIYQTPRYLVIGTGKKITLECSQTMGHDKMYWYQQDPGMELHLIHYSYGVNSTEKGDLSSESTVSRIRTEHFPLTLESARPSHTSQYLCASRAPGHNNSPLHFGNGTRLTVT.

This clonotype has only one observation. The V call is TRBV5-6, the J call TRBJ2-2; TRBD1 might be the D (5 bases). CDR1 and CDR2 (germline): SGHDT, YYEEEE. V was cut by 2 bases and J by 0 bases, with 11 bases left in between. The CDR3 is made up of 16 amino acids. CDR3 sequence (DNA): TGTGCCAGCAGCTTACAGGAAATCCCGAACACCGGGGAGCTGTTTTTT. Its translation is CASSLQEIPNTGELFF. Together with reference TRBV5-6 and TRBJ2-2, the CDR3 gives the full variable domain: DAGVTQSPTHLIKTRGQQVTLRCSPKSGHDTVSWYQQALGQGPQFIFQYYEEEERQRGNFPDRFSGHQFPNYSSELNVNALLLGDSALYLCASSLQEIPNTGELFFGEGSRLTVL.

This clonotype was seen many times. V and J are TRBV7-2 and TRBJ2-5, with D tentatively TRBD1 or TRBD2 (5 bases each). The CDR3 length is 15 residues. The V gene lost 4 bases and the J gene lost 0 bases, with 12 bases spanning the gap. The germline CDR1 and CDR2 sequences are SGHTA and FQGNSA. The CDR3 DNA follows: TGTGCCAGCAGCTCGGCGGGCAGGGACCAAGAGACCCAGTACTTC. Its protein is CASSSAGRDQETQYF.

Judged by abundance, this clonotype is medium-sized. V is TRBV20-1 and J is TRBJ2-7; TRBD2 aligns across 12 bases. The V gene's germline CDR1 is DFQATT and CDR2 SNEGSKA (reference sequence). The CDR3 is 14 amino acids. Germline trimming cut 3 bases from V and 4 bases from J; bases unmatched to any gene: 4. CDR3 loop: CSASASGGAYEQYF. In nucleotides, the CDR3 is TGCAGTGCTAGTGCTAGCGGGGGGGCTTACGAGCAGTACTTC.

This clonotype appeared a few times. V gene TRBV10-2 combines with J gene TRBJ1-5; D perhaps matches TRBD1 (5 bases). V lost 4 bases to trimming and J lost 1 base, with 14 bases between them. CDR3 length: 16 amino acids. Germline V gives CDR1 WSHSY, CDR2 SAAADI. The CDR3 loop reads CASSGADGGSNQPQHF. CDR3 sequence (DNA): TGCGCCAGCAGTGGGGCCGATGGGGGAAGCAATCAGCCCCAGCATTTT.

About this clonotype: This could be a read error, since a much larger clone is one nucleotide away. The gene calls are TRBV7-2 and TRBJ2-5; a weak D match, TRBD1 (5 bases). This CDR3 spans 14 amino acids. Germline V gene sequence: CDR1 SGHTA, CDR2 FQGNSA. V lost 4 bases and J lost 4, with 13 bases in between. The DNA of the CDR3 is TGTGCCAGCAGCTCCAGCTGGGGCCGAGAGACCCAGTACTTC. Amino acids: CASSSSWGRETQYF.

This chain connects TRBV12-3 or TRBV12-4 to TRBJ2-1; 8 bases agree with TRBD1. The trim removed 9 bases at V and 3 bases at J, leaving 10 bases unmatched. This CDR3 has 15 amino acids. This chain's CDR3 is CASRTAGTGYNEQFF. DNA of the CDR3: TGTGCCAGTAGGACCGCCGGGACAGGCTACAATGAGCAGTTCTTC.

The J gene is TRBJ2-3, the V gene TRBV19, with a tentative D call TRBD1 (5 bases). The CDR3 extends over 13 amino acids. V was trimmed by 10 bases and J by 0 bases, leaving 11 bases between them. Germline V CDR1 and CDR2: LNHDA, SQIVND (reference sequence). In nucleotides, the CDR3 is TGTGCCACCGCGACAGCTAGCACAGATACGCAGTATTTT. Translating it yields CATATASTDTQYF.

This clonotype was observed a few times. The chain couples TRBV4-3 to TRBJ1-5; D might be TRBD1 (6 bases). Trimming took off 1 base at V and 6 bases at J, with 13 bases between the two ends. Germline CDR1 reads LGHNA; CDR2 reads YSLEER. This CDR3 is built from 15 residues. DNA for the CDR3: TGCGCCAGCAGCCAAGGAGTAATGGGGGCTCAGCCCCAGCATTTT. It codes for CASSQGVMGAQPQHF.

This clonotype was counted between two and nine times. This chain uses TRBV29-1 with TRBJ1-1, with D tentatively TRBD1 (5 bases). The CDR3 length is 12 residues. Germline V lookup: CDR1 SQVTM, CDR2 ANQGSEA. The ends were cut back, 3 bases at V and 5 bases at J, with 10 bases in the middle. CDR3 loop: CSVEDGGTEAFF. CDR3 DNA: TGCAGCGTTGAGGACGGGGGGACTGAAGCTTTCTTT.

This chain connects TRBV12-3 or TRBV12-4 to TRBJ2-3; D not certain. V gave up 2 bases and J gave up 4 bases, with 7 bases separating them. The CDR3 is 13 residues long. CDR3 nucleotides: TGTGCCAGCAGTTTATATAGAGCAGATACGCAGTATTTT. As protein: CASSLYRADTQYF.

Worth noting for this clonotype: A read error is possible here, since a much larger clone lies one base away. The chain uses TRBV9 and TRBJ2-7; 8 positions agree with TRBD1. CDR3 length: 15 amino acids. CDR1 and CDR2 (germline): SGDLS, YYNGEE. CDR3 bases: TGTGCCAGCAGCGTAGGGACAGGGAGTGCCTACGGGCAGTACTTC. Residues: CASSVGTGSAYGQYF.

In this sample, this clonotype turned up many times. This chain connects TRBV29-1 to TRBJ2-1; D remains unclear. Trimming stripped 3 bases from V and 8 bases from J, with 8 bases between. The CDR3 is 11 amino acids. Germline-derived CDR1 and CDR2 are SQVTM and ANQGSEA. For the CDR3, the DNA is TGCAGCGTTGATCGAAACGATGAGCAGTTCTTC. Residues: CSVDRNDEQFF.

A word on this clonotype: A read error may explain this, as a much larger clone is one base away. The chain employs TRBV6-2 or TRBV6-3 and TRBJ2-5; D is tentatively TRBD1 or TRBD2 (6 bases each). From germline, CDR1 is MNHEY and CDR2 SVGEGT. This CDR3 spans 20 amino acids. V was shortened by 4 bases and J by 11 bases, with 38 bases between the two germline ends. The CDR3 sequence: CASSSDRSILGLTHADEQYF. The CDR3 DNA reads TGTGCCAGCAGTTCCGACAGGTCAATACTGGGACTCACACATGCGGATGAGCAGTACTTC.

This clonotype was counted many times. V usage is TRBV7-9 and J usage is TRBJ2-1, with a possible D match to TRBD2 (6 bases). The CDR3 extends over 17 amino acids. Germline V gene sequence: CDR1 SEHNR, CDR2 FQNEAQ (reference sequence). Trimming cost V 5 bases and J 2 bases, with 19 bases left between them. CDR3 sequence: CASSITPSGGAYNEQFF. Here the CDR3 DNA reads TGTGCCAGCAGCATAACCCCCAGCGGAGGGGCCTACAATGAGCAGTTCTTC.

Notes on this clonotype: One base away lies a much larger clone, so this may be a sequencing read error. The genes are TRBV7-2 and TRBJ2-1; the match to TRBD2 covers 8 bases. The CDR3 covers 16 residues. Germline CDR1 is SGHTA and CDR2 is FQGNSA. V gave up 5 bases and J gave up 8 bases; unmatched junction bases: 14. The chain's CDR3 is CASSPGRAGARDEQFF. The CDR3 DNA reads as TGTGCCAGCAGCCCGGGACGAGCGGGGGCCCGCGATGAGCAGTTCTTC.

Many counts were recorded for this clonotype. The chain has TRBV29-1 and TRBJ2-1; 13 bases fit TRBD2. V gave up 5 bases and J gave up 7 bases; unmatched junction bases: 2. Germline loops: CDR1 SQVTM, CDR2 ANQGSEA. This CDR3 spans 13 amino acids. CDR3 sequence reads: CSVRLAGGNEQFF. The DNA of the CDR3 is TGCAGCGTTCGACTAGCGGGGGGAAATGAGCAGTTCTTC.

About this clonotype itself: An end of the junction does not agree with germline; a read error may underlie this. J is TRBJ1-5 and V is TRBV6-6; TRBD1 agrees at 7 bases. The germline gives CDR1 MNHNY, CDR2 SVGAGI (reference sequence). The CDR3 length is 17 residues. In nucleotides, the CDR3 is TGTGCCAGCAGTTACTCGTTTAGGGGGCCCAACAATCCGCCCCAGCATTTT. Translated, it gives CASSYSFRGPNNPPQHF.

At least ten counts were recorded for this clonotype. The CDR3 DNA follows: TGTGCCAGCAGCGCCGCCCTAGATACGCAGTATTTT. It specifies CASSAALDTQYF. The chain recombines TRBV9 with TRBJ2-3; D call uncertain. This CDR3 contains 12 residues. The germline V gene encodes CDR1 SGDLS and CDR2 YYNGEE. Trimming took 3 bases from V and 5 from J, leaving 7 bases between them.

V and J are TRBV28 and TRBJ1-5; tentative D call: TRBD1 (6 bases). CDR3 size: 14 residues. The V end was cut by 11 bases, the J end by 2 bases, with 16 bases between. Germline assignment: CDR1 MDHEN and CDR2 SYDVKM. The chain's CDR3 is CASQGQPGNQPQHF. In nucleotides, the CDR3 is TGTGCCTCCCAGGGGCAGCCGGGCAATCAGCCCCAGCATTTT.

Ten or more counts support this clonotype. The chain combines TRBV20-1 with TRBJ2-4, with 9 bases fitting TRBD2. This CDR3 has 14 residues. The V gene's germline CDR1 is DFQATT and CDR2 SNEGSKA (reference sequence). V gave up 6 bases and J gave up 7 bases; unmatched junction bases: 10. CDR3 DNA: TGCAGTGCCCCACAGGGCGGGGGGGAGAACATTCAGTACTTC. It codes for CSAPQGGGENIQYF.

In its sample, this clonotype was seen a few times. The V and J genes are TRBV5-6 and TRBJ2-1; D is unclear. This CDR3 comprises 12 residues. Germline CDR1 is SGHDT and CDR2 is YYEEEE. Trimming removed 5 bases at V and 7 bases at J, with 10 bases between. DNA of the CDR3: TGTGCCAGCAGTATGGTGGCGAATGAGCAGTTCTTC. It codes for CASSMVANEQFF.

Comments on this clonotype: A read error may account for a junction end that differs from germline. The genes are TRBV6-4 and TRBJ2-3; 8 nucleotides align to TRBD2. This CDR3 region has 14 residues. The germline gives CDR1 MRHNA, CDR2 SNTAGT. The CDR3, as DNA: TGTGCCAGCTCGGCGGGGGGATACACAGGTACGCAGTATTTT. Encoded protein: CASSAGGYTGTQYF.